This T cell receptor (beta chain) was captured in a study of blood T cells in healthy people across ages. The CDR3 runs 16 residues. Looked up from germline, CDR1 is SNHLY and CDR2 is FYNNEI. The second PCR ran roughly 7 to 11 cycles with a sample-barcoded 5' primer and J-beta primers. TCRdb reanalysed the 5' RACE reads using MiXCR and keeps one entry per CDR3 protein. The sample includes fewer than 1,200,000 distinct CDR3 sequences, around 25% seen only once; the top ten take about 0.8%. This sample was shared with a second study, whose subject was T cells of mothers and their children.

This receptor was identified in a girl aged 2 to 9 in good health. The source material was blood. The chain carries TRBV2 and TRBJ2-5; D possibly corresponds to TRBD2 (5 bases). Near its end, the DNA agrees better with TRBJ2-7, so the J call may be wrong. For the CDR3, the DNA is TGTGCCAGCAGGGGAGTTTTCGGGATGCCCTCCTACGAGCAGTACTTC. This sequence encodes CASRGVFGMPSYEQYF.